The present entry profiles one T cell receptor beta chain with its context. The antigen remains undetermined. The record originates from a study of PD-1 blockade in mismatch repair-deficient tumors. As for the study in general: Patients had more than ten mismatch repair-deficient cancer types, all previously treated and progressing. Whole-study results and caveats: Tumor-resident clones, often absent from pretreatment blood, expanded after pembrolizumab and then contracted.

Method: immunoSEQ multiplex PCR; TCRdb's copy keeps in-frame clones and lacks some. Counted here are roughly 130,000 clones, almost 90% occurring once; the ten biggest clones make up 10% to 15%. PCR or immunohistochemistry showed mismatch repair deficiency in every enrolled patient. A few pembrolizumab responders had their TCRs sequenced. The sample consisted of peripheral blood, taken approximately 71 weeks after starting pembrolizumab. This receptor was taken from an adult with mismatch repair-deficient cancer.

The DNA for the CDR3 is TGCGCCAGCAGCTTCCGACAAGGGGATGGGTACGAGCAGTACTTC. It is translated as CASSFRQGDGYEQYF. The V call is TRBV5-1, the J call TRBJ2-7; D possibly corresponds to TRBD1 (5 bases). The CDR3 has 15 residues. The germline CDR1 and CDR2 sequences are SGHRS and YFSETQ. V was clipped by 2 bases and J by 4 bases, with 16 bases between them.